The 8 T cell receptor beta chains presented below share a single source sample, sequenced in a study of T cells after posttransplantation cyclophosphamide. The assay was immunoSEQ multiplex PCR, and TCRdb's table has in-frame clones only and misses some. The table records 15,000 to 20,000 clones, 65% to 85% of them present only once. Sampled 1 year posttransplant, controls received myeloablative marrow transplants, methotrexate and a calcineurin inhibitor. The source material was PBMCs, sampled 410 to 450 days after allogeneic stem cell transplant with calcineurin inhibitor and methotrexate. The receptors were sampled from a male patient in his 30s who received an allogeneic stem cell transplant from an unrelated donor, was CMV-positive, and had acute and chronic GVHD. The T cells may come from the graft donor.

The chain combines TRBV28 with TRBJ1-6; D possibly corresponds to TRBD1 (5 bases). Germline V lookup: CDR1 MDHEN, CDR2 SYDVKM. V lost 4 bases and J 5 bases, leaving 15 bases between the germline ends. The CDR3 is 16 residues long. The CDR3 reads CASSSQTVANNSPLHF. The CDR3 DNA follows: TGTGCCAGCAGTTCTCAGACAGTCGCCAATAATTCACCCCTCCACTTT.

V gene TRBV6-4 combines with J gene TRBJ1-5, with TRBD1 matching over 10 bases. V lost 2 bases, J lost 4 bases, and 17 bases stayed unmatched. CDR1 and CDR2 from the germline V gene are MRHNA and SNTAGT. The length of the CDR3 is 20 residues. The CDR3 loop reads CASSDPLTGGAGGGNQPQHF. The DNA for the CDR3 is TGTGCCAGCAGTGACCCATTGACAGGGGGCGCGGGAGGTGGGAATCAGCCCCAGCATTTT.

V and J are TRBV7-2 and TRBJ1-1; D is uncertain. CDR1 and CDR2 (germline): SGHTA, FQGNSA. V was pared by 5 bases and J by 2 bases, with 12 bases between. This CDR3 has 14 amino acids. The CDR3: CASSPYGLNTEAFF. As DNA, the CDR3 is TGTGCCAGCAGCCCCTATGGGCTCAACACTGAAGCTTTCTTT.

This rearrangement joins TRBV11-2 to TRBJ2-1; 13 bases match TRBD2. Germline V gene sequence: CDR1 SGHAT, CDR2 FQNNGV. CDR3 length equals 19 residues. Trimming removed 5 bases from V and 0 bases from J; junction bases left unmatched: 10. CDR3 in DNA: TGTGCCAGCAGCGCGCAGGGACTAGCGGGACTAAGCTCCTACAATGAGCAGTTCTTC. Its protein product is CASSAQGLAGLSSYNEQFF.

The CDR3: CASSGYRAPLYGYTF. The CDR3 DNA is TGTGCCAGCAGCGGATACAGGGCACCCCTCTATGGCTACACCTTC. V gene TRBV9 combines with J gene TRBJ1-2; a weak D match, TRBD1 (6 bases). The CDR3 consists of 15 residues. Germline lookup yields CDR1 SGDLS and CDR2 YYNGEE. The V end was cut by 3 bases, the J end by 4 bases, with 16 bases between.

The chain is built from TRBV13 and TRBJ2-1; D gene uncertain. V was clipped by 5 bases and J by 4 bases, with 15 bases between them. The CDR3 spans 15 residues. The germline V gene has CDR1 PRHDT and CDR2 FYEKMQ (reference sequence). CDR3 region: CASSSDKAQYNEQFF. The CDR3, as DNA: TGTGCCAGCAGCAGCGATAAAGCTCAATACAATGAGCAGTTCTTC.

This chain joins TRBV5-5 and TRBJ2-7; tentatively, D is TRBD2 (5 bases). CDR3 size: 15 residues. The germline V gene encodes CDR1 SGHKS and CDR2 YYEKEE (reference sequence). The germline V and J ends were trimmed by 1 base and 4 bases, with 15 bases remaining between them. The CDR3 here is CASSLQGSEPYEQYF. Written as DNA, the CDR3 is TGTGCCAGCAGCTTGCAAGGTAGCGAGCCTTACGAGCAGTACTTC.

The rearrangement links TRBV5-4 to TRBJ2-7, with TRBD2 matching over 13 bases. The V gene end was trimmed by 3 bases and the J gene end by 1 base; junction bases not matched to a gene: 10. CDR1 and CDR2 from the germline V gene are SGHNT and YYREEE (reference sequence). The CDR3 extends over 18 amino acids. CDR3 nucleotide sequence: TGTGCCAGCAGCTCTCCTGGACTAGCGGGAGTATTTTCCTACGAGCAGTACTTC. It yields the protein CASSSPGLAGVFSYEQYF. The full variable domain, completed using reference TRBV5-4 and TRBJ2-7, is ETGVTQSPTHLIKTRGQQVTLRCSSQSGHNTVSWYQQALGQGPQFIFQYYREEENGRGNFPPRFSGLQFPNYSSELNVNALELDDSALYLCASSSPGLAGVFSYEQYFGPGTRLTVT.